This T cell receptor (beta chain) comes out of a study of technical replicates of blood from several donors. The table came from immunoSEQ multiplex PCR; TCRdb's copy has only in-frame clones and leaves some out. Counted here are 40,000 to 65,000 clones, around 83% occurring once; the ten biggest clones make up 5.6%. The germline CDR1 and CDR2 sequences are SQVTM and ANQGSEA. With 7 bases removed from V and 5 bases from J, the gap between germline ends came to 15 bases. The CDR3 is made up of 12 amino acids. The sequenced sample consisted of PBMCs. The chain combines TRBV29-1 with TRBJ2-7, with D possibly TRBD1 on 6 matching bases. This clonotype was sampled from a human donor in good health. Some clones in this sample may be carry-over from other donors' samples. The DNA for the CDR3 is TGCAGCGCCGGGGAAACAGGGCACGAGCAGTACTTC. Translation: CSAGETGHEQYF.